A selection of T cell receptor beta chains follows, all from one sample in a study of regulatory T cells in long-lasting Graves disease. TCRdb passed the multiplex PCR reads through MiXCR, listing each CDR3 protein once. The sample lists 500,000 or so distinct CDR3 sequences, around 15% occurring once. These records were also assigned to another study, of T cells in Graves' hyperthyroidism and ophthalmopathy.

The sequences come from peripheral blood mononuclear cells (PBMCs), collected at new diagnosis, from a patient treated with antithyroid drugs. These receptors originate from a woman aged 35-65 years with Graves disease. Each CDR3 is given with its conserved first and last residue. Clone size, where shown, is once, few, many, or a class for clones that have expanded.

clone size,V gene,CDR3 protein
few,TRBV19,CASNPRSVINNQPQHF
many,TRBV12-3/TRBV12-4,CASSYSSPTNTEAFF
many,TRBV2,CASSSHRERAQPQHF
-,TRBV7-9,CASSRGQGEAFF
few,TRBV7-2,CASSLTPWGRGYGYTF
many,TRBV3-1,CASRHEAGGNEQFF
few,TRBV5-1,CASSPAGHHREEQFF
many,TRBV20-1,CSAPLAVADTQYF
few,TRBV10-1,CASRLSQNTEAFF
few,TRBV20-1,CSARVSAGEQFF
many,TRBV5-1,CASSLETGLETDTQYF
many,TRBV6-1,CATRGTGQRTEAFF
many,TRBV20-1,CSARPDRGETQYF
-,TRBV7-9,CASSSTGAGEKLFF
many,TRBV28,CASSLNRGGYGYTF
-,TRBV2,CAGIPGKYKNEQFF
-,TRBV7-3,CASSSLGWGTALENTEAFF
-,TRBV6-2/TRBV6-3,CASSYTSGVLSSYNKQFF
many,TRBV12-5,CASGLEKTGSNQPQHF
many,TRBV12-3/TRBV12-4,CASSLGGLNYGYTF
-,TRBV19,CASNDRKESPLHF
many,TRBV5-1,CASRRGDGYTF
-,TRBV4-1,CASSPGISYNEQFF
few,TRBV6-1,CASTETRGGGMNTEAFF
-,TRBV5-4,CASSQRLAGEEQFF
-,TRBV4-1,CASSPGRVVTDNEQFF
-,TRBV4-1,CASSHETVHYGYTF
many,TRBV12-3/TRBV12-4,CASSLAGGFGYTF
many,TRBV2,CASSELTANTEAFF
many,TRBV3-1,CASSQSVEAFF
many,TRBV12-3/TRBV12-4,CASSLGWTSGTNTDTQYF
-,TRBV7-9,CASSRAGDNQPQHF
many,TRBV15,CATSRVRNSVEAFF
many,TRBV28,CASSPRTGGSNQPQHF
many,TRBV18,CASSPRTGGMNTEAFF
many,TRBV2,CASRGEIKEQFF
-,TRBV6-2/TRBV6-3,CASSYIAGGRDTQYF
-,TRBV3-1,CASSPRGMYNEQFF
-,TRBV6-1,CASSSTQGPNEAFF
few,TRBV6-1,CASSQDRPQDGYTF
many,TRBV30,CAWTLTGDGYTF
many,TRBV28,CASSRPLFYEQYF
-,TRBV28,CASRTLGTGGYEQYF
few,TRBV20-1,CSANSGQETQYF
-,TRBV11-2,CASGIQGAPGGLFDEQYF
many,TRBV2,CASRLSREQYF
-,TRBV2,CASRFPTSGGKLGADTQYF
few,TRBV19,CASSMAGGPTDTQYF
-,TRBV28,CASSDSPTGPFNTEAFF
few,TRBV6-2/TRBV6-3,CASSEIAGTGNTIYF
few,TRBV12-3/TRBV12-4,CASSFGGLAFGNEQFF
-,TRBV28,CASSTKSRVGANVLTF
many,TRBV2,CASSERDGKLFF
many,TRBV6-1,CASSPKKEQFF
-,TRBV4-1,CASSQRTLGTKETQYF
few,TRBV29-1,CSLGQSDTQYF
many,TRBV3-1,CASSHVLATGTENTEAFF
-,TRBV7-9,CASSLGTGLNEQFF